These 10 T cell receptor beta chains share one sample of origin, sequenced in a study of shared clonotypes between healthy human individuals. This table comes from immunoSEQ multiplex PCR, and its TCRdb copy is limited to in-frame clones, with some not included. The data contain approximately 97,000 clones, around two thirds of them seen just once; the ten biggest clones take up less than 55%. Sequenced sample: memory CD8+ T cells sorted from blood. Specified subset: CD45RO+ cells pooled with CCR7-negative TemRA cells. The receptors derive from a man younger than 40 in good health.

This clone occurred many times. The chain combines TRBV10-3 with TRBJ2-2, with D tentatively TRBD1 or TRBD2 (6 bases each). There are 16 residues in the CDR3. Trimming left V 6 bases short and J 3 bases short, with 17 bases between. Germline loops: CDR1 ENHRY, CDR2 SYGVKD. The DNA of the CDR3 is TGTGCCATCAGGGACCTACAGGGCGGGGACACCGGGGAGCTGTTTTTT. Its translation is CAIRDLQGGDTGELFF.

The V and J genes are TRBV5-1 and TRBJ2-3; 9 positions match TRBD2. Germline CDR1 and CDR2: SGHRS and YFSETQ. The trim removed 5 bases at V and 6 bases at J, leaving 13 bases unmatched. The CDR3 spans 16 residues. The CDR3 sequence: CASSHTIAGDTDTQYF. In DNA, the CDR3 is TGCGCCAGCAGTCATACCATAGCGGGAGATACCGATACGCAGTATTTT.

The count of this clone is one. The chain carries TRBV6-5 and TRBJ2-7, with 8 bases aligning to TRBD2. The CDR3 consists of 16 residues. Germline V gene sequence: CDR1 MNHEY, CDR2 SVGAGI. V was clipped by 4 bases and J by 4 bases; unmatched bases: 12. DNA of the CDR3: TGTGCCAGCAGTTCTACACTAGCGGACACCCCTTACGAGCAGTACTTC. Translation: CASSSTLADTPYEQYF.

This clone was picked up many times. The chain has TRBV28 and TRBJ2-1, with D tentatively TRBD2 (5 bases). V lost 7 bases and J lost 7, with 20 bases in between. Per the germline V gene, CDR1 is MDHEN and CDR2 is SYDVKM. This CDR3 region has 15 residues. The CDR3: CASTAEGGEVNEQFF. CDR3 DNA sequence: TGTGCCAGCACCGCTGAGGGCGGAGAAGTTAATGAGCAGTTCTTC.

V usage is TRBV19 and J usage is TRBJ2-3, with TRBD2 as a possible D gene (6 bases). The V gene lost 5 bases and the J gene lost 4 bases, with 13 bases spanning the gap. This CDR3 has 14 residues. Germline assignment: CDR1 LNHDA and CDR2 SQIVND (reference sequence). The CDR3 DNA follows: TGTGCCAGTAGTGAGGGACTTCGAGCAGATACGCAGTATTTT. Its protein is CASSEGLRADTQYF.

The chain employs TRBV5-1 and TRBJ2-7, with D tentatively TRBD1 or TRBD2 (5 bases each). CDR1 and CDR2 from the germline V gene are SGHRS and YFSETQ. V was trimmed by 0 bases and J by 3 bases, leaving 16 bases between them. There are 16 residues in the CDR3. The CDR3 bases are TGCGCCAGCAGCTTGGTCCACGACGGGGACCACTACGAGCAGTACTTC. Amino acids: CASSLVHDGDHYEQYF.

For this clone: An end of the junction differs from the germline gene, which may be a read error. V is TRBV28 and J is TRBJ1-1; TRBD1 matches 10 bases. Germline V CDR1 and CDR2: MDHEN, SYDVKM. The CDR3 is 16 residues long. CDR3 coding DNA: TGTGCCAGCAGTTTAATGGATTGGGGGACAGGGGTGAAGCGGGTCTTT. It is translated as CASSLMDWGTGVKRVF.

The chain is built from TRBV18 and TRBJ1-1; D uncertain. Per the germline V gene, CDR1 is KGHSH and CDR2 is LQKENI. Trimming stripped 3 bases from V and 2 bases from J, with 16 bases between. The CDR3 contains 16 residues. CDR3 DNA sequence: TGTGCCAGCTCACCTAACCCGACGGGTACTAACACTGAAGCTTTCTTT. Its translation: CASSPNPTGTNTEAFF.

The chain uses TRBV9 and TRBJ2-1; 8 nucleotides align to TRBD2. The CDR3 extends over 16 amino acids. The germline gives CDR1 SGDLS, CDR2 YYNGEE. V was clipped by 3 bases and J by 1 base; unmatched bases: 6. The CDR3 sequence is CASSARAGVSYNEQFF. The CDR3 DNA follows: TGTGCCAGCAGCGCCCGAGCGGGAGTATCCTACAATGAGCAGTTCTTC.

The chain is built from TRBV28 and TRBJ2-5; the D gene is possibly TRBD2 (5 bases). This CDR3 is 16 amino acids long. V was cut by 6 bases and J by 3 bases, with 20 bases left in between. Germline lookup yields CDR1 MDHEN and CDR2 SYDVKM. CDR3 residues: CASSPVPGKGKETQYF. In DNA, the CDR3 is TGTGCCAGCAGCCCTGTCCCGGGGAAGGGCAAAGAGACCCAGTACTTC. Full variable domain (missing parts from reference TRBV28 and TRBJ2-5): DVKVTQSSRYLVKRTGEKVFLECVQDMDHENMFWYRQDPGLGLRLIYFSYDVKMKEKGDIPEGYSVSREKKERFSLILESASTNQTSMYLCASSPVPGKGKETQYFGPGTRLLVL.